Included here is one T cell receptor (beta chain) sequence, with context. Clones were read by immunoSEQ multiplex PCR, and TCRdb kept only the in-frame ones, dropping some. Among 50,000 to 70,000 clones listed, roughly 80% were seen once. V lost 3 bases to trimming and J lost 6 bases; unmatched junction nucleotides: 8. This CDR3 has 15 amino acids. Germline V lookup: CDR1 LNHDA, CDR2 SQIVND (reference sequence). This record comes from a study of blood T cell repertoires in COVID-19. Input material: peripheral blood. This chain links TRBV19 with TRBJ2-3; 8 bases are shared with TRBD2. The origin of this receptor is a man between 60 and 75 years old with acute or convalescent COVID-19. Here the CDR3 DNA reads TGTGCCAGTAGTATCGGCGGGGGGCCGACGGATACGCAGTATTTT. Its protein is CASSIGGGPTDTQYF.